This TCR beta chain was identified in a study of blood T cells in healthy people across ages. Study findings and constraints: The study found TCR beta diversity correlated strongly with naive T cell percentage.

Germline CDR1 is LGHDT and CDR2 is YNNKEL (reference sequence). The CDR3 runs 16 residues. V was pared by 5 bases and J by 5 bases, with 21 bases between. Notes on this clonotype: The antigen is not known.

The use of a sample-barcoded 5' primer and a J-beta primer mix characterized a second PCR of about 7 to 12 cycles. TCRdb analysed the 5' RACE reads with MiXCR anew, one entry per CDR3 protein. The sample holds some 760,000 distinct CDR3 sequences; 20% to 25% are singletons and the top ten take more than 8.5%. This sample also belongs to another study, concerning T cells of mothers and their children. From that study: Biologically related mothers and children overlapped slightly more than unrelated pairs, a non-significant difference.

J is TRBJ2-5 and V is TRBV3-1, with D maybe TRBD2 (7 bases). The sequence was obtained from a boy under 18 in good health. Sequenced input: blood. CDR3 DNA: TGTGCCAGCAGCTCTCGTGGTGGGGGGGCGCTTGAGACCCAGTACTTC. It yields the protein CASSSRGGGALETQYF.